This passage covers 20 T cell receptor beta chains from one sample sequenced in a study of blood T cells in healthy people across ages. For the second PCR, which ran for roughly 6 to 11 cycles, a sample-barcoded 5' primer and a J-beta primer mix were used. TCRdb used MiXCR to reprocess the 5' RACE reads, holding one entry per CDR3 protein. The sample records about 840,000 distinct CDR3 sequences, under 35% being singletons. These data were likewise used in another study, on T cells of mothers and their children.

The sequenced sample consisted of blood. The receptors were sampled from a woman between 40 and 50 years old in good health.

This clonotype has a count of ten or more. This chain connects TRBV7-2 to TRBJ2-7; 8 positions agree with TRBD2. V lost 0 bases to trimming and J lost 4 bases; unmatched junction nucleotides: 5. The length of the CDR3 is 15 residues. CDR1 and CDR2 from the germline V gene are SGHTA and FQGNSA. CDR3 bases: TGTGCCAGCAGCTTAGCCGGACTAGCAACTTACGAGCAGTACTTC. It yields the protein CASSLAGLATYEQYF.

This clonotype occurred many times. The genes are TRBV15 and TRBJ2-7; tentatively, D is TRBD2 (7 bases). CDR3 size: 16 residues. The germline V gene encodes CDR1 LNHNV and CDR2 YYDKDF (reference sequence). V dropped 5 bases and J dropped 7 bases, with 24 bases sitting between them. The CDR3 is CATSPLAGALRGEQYF. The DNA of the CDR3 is TGTGCCACCAGCCCCTTGGCGGGGGCGCTAAGGGGAGAGCAGTACTTC.

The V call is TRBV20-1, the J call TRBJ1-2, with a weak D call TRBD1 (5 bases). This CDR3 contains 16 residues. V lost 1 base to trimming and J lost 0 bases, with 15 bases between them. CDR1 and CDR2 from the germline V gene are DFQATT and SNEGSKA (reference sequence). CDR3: CSARGAGTDSNYGYTF. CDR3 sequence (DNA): TGCAGTGCTAGAGGGGCCGGGACGGATTCTAACTATGGCTACACCTTC.

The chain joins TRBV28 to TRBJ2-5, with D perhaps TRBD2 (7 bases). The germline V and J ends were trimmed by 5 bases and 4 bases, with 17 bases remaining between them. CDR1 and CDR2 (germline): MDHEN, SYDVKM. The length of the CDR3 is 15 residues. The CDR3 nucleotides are TGTGCCAGCAGTCCCATCTGGGGGGGGCTAGAGACCCAGTACTTC. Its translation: CASSPIWGGLETQYF.

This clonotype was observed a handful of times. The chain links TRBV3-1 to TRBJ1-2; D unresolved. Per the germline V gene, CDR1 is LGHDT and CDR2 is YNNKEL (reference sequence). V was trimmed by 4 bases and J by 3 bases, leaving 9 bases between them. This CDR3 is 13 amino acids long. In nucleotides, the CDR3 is TGTGCCAGCAGCCCGACAAAGGACTATGGCTACACCTTC. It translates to CASSPTKDYGYTF.

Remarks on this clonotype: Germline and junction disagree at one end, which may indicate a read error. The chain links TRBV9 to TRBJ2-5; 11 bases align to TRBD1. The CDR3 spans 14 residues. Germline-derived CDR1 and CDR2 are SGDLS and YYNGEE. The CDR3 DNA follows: TGTGCCAACAGCCTTGGGACAGGGGGAGAGACCCAGTACTTC. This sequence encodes CANSLGTGGETQYF.

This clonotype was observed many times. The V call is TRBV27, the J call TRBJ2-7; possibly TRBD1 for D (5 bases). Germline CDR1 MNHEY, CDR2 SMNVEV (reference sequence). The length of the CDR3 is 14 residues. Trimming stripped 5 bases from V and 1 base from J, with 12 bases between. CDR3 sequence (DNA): TGTGCCAGCAGTCCCGCCGACAGTTCCTACGAGCAGTACTTC. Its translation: CASSPADSSYEQYF.

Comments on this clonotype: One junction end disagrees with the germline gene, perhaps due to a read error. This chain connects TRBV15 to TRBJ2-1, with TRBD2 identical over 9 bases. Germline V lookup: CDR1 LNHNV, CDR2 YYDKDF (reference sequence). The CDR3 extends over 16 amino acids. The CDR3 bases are TGTGCCACCAGCAGAGATGTATCTAGCGGGGACAATGAGCAGGTCTTC. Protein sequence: CATSRDVSSGDNEQVF.

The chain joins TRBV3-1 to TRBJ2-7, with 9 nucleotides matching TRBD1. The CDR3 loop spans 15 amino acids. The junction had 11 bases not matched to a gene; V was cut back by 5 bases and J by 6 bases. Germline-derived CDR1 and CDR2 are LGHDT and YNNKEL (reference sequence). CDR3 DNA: TGTGCCAGCAGCACATTCGGACAGGGGAGGGGCGAGCAGTACTTC. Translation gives CASSTFGQGRGEQYF.

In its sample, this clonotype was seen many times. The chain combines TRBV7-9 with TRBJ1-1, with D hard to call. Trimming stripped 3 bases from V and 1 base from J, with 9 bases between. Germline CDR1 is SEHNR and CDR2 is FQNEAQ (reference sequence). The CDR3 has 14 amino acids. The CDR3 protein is CASSFRPGNTEAFF. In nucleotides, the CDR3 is TGTGCCAGCAGCTTTCGTCCAGGGAACACTGAAGCTTTCTTT.

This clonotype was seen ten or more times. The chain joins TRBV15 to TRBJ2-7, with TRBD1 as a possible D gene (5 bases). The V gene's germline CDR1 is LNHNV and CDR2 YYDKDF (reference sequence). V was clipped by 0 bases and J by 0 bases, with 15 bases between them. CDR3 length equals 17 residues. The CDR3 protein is CATSRDRQGSTSYEQYF. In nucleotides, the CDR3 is TGTGCCACCAGCAGAGATCGGCAGGGCTCAACCTCCTACGAGCAGTACTTC.

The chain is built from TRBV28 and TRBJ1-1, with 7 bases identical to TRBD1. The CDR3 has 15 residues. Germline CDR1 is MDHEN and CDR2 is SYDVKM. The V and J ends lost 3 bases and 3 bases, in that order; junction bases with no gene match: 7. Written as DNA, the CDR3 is TGTGCCAGCAGTTTCCCCGGGGACAGCTACACTGAAGCTTTCTTT. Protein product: CASSFPGDSYTEAFF.

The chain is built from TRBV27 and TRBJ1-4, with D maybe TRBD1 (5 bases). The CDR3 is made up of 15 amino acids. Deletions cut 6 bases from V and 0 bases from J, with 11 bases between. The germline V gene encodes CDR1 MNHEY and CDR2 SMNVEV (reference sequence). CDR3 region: CASRQGVSTNEKLFF. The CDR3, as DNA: TGTGCCAGCAGGCAGGGAGTTTCAACTAATGAAAAACTGTTTTTT.

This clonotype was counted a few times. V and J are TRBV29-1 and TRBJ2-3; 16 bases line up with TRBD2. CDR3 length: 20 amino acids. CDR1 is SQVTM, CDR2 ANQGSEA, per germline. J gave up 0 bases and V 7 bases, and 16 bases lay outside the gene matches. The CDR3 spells CSALGGLAGGIRLSTDTQYF. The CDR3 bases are TGCAGCGCCCTCGGGGGACTAGCGGGGGGGATCCGACTAAGCACAGATACGCAGTATTTT.

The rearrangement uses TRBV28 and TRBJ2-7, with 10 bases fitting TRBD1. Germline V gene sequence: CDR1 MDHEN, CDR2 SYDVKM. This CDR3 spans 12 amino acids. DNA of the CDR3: TGTGGCACGACAGGGGGCAAATACGAGCAGTACTTC. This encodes CGTTGGKYEQYF.

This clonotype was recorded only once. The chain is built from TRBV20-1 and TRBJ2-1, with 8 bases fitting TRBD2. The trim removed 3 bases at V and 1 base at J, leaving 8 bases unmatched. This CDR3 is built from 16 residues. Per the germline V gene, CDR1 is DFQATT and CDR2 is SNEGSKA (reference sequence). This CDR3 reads CSASGGAFSSYNEQFF. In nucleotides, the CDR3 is TGCAGTGCTAGCGGGGGGGCCTTTAGTTCCTACAATGAGCAGTTCTTC.

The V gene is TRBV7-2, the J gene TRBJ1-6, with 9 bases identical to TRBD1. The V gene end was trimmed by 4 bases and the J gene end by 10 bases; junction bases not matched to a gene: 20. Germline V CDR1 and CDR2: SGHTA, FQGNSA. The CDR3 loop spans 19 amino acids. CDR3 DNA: TGTGCCAGCAGCTCGCCGGGACAGGGCCCTACCTACTTTTGGTCACCCCTCCACTTT. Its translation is CASSSPGQGPTYFWSPLHF.

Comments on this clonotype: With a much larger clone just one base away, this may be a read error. The CDR3 spells CASSELGYGANVPTF. CDR3 DNA: TGTGCCAGCTCTGAACTCGGCTACGGGGCCAACGTCCCGACTTTC. This chain links TRBV2 with TRBJ2-6; the D gene could be TRBD1 or TRBD2 (5 bases each). The CDR3 is made up of 15 amino acids. Germline V gene lookup returns CDR1 SNHLY and CDR2 FYNNEI.

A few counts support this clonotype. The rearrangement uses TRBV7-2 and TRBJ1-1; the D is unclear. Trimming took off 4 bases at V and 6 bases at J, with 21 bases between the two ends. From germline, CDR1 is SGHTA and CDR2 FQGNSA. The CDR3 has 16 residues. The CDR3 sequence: CASSSRTPGFNPEAFF. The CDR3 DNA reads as TGTGCCAGCAGCTCCCGTACGCCGGGGTTTAATCCTGAAGCTTTCTTT.

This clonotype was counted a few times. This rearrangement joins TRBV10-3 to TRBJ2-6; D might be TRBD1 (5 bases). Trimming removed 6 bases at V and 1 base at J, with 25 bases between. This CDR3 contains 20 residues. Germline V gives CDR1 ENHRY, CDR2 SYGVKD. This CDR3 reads CAIRVWAGAVDGSGANVLTF. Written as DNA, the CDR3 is TGTGCCATCAGGGTGTGGGCTGGGGCCGTTGATGGATCTGGGGCCAACGTCCTGACTTTC.